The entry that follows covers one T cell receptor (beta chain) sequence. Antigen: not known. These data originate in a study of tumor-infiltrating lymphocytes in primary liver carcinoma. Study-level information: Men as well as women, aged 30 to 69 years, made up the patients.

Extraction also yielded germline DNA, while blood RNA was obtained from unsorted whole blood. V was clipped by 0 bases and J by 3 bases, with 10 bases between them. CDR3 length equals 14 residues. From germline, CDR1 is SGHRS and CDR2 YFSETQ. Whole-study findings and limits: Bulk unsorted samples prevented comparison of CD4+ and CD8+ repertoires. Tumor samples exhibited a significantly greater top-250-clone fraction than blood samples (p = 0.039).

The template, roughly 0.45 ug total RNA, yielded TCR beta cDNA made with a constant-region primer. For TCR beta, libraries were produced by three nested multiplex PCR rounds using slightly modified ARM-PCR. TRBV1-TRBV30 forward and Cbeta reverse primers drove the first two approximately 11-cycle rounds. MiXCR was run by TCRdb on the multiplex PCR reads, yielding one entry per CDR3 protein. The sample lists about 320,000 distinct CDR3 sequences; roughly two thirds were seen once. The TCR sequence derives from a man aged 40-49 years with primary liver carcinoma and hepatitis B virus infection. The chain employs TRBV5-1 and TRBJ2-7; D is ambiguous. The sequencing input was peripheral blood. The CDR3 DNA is TGCGCCAGCAGCTTGGTTGGGCCGGGCTACGAGCAGTACTTC. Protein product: CASSLVGPGYEQYF.